Each of the 22 T cell receptor beta chains below was sequenced from the same sample in a study of blood T cells in healthy people across ages. A second roughly 6 to 12 cycle PCR used barcoded and J-beta primers. TCRdb ran MiXCR on the 5' RACE reads and lists one entry per CDR3 protein. Of fewer than 750,000 distinct CDR3 sequences in the sample, less than 60% were seen once. Sequencing was done on a sample of blood. These receptors came from a man at least 80 years old in good health.

The CDR3 DNA follows: TGTGCCAGCTCATGGACAGGCTTTGATGGCTACACCTTC. It translates to CASSWTGFDGYTF. The genes are TRBV18 and TRBJ1-2; 7 bases fit TRBD1. V was clipped by 5 bases and J by 6 bases; unmatched bases: 6. CDR1 and CDR2 from the germline V gene are KGHSH and LQKENI. The CDR3 length is 13 residues.

The V and J genes are TRBV7-3 and TRBJ2-5, with a tentative D call TRBD1 (6 bases). Germline CDR1 and CDR2: SGHTA and FQGTGA. The length of the CDR3 is 18 residues. Trimming left V 3 bases short and J 2 bases short, with 22 bases between. The CDR3 loop reads CASSFYLVWTELQETQYF. CDR3 nucleotide sequence: TGTGCCAGCAGCTTTTATTTGGTGTGGACAGAACTGCAAGAGACCCAGTACTTC.

In this sample, this clonotype turned up a few times. This chain's CDR3 is CASSLAATYEQYF. The CDR3 nucleotides are TGTGCCAGCAGCTTGGCTGCGACCTACGAGCAGTACTTC. The chain joins TRBV5-6 to TRBJ2-7; no firm D call. CDR3 length: 13 amino acids. The V gene's germline CDR1 is SGHDT and CDR2 YYEEEE. Trimming shortened V by 0 bases and J by 2 bases, and 6 bases separated the two germline ends.

In the case of this clonotype: An end of the junction differs from the germline gene, which may be a read error. V and J are TRBV7-9 and TRBJ1-4; D possibly corresponds to TRBD1 (5 bases). Germline CDR1 SEHNR, CDR2 FQNEAQ (reference sequence). This CDR3 spans 16 amino acids. The CDR3 loop reads CASSPTGGLPKEKLFF. CDR3 DNA sequence: TGTGCCAGCAGTCCCACTGGGGGACTCCCTAAGGAAAAACTGTTTTTT. Supplemented by reference TRBV7-9 and TRBJ1-4, the full variable domain reads DTGVSQNPRHKITKRGQNVTFRCDPISEHNRLYWYRQTLGQGPEFLTYFQNEAQLEKSRLLSDRFSAERPKGSFSTLEIQRTEQGDSAMYLCASSPTGGLPKEKLFFGSGTQLSVL.

This clonotype was seen a handful of times. The chain employs TRBV3-1 and TRBJ2-1; the match to TRBD2 covers 11 bases. Germline loops: CDR1 LGHDT, CDR2 YNNKEL (reference sequence). This CDR3 spans 16 amino acids. J gave up 4 bases and V 4 bases, and 6 bases lay outside the gene matches. CDR3 in amino acids: CASSPETSGIYNEQFF. Here the CDR3 DNA reads TGTGCCAGCAGCCCCGAGACTAGCGGGATTTACAATGAGCAGTTCTTC.

Points on this clonotype: Possible read error: a much larger clone is one base away. V and J are TRBV6-6 and TRBJ1-2; D unresolved. The CDR3 sequence is 13 residues long. Germline values: CDR1 MNHNY, CDR2 SVGAGI (reference sequence). V lost 6 bases, J lost 9 bases, and 17 bases lay in between. The CDR3 nucleotides read TGTGCCAGCAGCTCGGACCGCGTTGGGAGCTACACCTTC. Encoded protein: CASSSDRVGSYTF.

This clonotype has just one count. The chain combines TRBV7-6 with TRBJ2-1; tentatively, D is TRBD1 (5 bases). There are 13 residues in the CDR3. Between the trimmed V and J ends, which lost 4 bases and 6 bases, there was a span of 10 bases. Germline V lookup: CDR1 SGHVS, CDR2 FNYEAQ. The CDR3 loop is CASSSGIINEQFF. The DNA of the CDR3 is TGTGCCAGCAGCTCAGGGATTATCAATGAGCAGTTCTTC.

This clonotype showed up just a few times. This chain links TRBV20-1 with TRBJ2-3, with D possibly matching TRBD1 (5 bases). CDR1 and CDR2 (germline): DFQATT, SNEGSKA (reference sequence). V lost 3 bases and J 7 bases, leaving 17 bases between the germline ends. The CDR3 is made up of 14 amino acids. CDR3 nucleotides: TGCAGTGCTAGCTACCAGACAGATCGAAATACGCAGTATTTT. This translates into CSASYQTDRNTQYF.

The V and J genes are TRBV7-2 and TRBJ2-3; 12 bases are a match to TRBD2. The CDR3 spans 16 residues. The germline V gene encodes CDR1 SGHTA and CDR2 FQGNSA. The trim removed 5 bases at V and 2 bases at J, leaving 5 bases unmatched. The CDR3 is CASSPRTSGTTDTQYF. Here the CDR3 DNA reads TGTGCCAGCAGCCCGAGGACTAGCGGGACCACAGATACGCAGTATTTT.

This chain joins TRBV7-2 and TRBJ1-2; 8 bases line up with TRBD1. After removal of 2 bases from V and 4 bases from J, the junction contained 9 bases not matched to a gene. This CDR3 is built from 16 residues. Germline V gene lookup returns CDR1 SGHTA and CDR2 FQGNSA. The CDR3 sequence is CASSLMATGAFYGYTF. The CDR3 DNA is TGTGCCAGCAGCTTAATGGCGACAGGGGCCTTCTATGGCTACACCTTC.

The sample holds a few counts of this clonotype. The chain is built from TRBV2 and TRBJ2-1, with 11 bases that match TRBD2. The ends lost 6 bases at V and 4 bases at J; junction bases unmatched: 11. Germline loops: CDR1 SNHLY, CDR2 FYNNEI. The CDR3 extends over 17 amino acids. The CDR3 reads CASSRYIGTSGYNEQFF. The CDR3 DNA is TGTGCCAGCAGCCGGTATATTGGGACTAGCGGTTACAATGAGCAGTTCTTC.

The rearrangement joins TRBV19 to TRBJ2-4; possibly TRBD2 for D (5 bases). The J call may be incorrect, as the DNA end agrees better with TRBJ2-5. Germline CDR1 LNHDA, CDR2 SQIVND (reference sequence). The CDR3 covers 15 residues. The CDR3 sequence: CASSTRVIEGETQYF. The CDR3 DNA follows: TGTGCCAGTAGTACGAGGGTCATAGAGGGAGAGACCCAGTACTTC.

Concerning this clonotype: At one boundary the junction diverges from the germline segment, which might be a read error. This chain connects TRBV7-7 to TRBJ2-2; D may be TRBD1 (5 bases). The CDR3 is 16 residues long. CDR1 is SSHAT, CDR2 FNYEAQ, per germline (reference sequence). CDR3 DNA: TGTGCTAGCAGCCCCAGGGCTTCCGCGAACACCGGGGAGCTGTTTTTT. Translated: CASSPRASANTGELFF.

This clonotype was seen more than once but under ten times. V usage is TRBV6-2 or TRBV6-3 and J usage is TRBJ2-3; 7 bases agree with TRBD2. Trimming took 5 bases from V and 4 from J; bases not matched to a gene: 9. Germline values: CDR1 MNHEY, CDR2 SVGEGT. The CDR3 sequence is 15 residues long. DNA of the CDR3: TGTGCCAGCAGTCCACTCGGGAGGAGCGCAGATACGCAGTATTTT. It translates to CASSPLGRSADTQYF.

This clonotype was observed many times. The V gene is TRBV29-1, the J gene TRBJ2-5, with 7 nucleotides matching TRBD1. V gave up 5 bases and J gave up 1 base; unmatched junction bases: 7. The germline CDR1 and CDR2 sequences are SQVTM and ANQGSEA. The CDR3 contains 14 residues. CDR3 in amino acids: CSVKRQGTQETQYF. CDR3 coding DNA: TGCAGCGTTAAACGACAGGGTACCCAAGAGACCCAGTACTTC.

The genes are TRBV28 and TRBJ2-7; TRBD2 matches 12 bases. The better agreement between TRBJ2-4 and the DNA end casts doubt on the J call. This CDR3 comprises 17 residues. The germline gives CDR1 MDHEN, CDR2 SYDVKM. CDR3 amino acids: CASSSQASGRVIYIQYF. The CDR3 DNA reads TGTGCCAGCAGTTCCCAGGCTAGCGGGAGGGTGATATACATTCAGTACTTC.

This chain joins TRBV4-2 and TRBJ1-6; D is unresolved. The CDR3 is 13 amino acids. Germline CDR1 reads LGHNA; CDR2 reads YNFKEQ. The V end was cut by 4 bases, the J end by 3 bases, with 4 bases between. CDR3 sequence reads: CASSLHYNSPLHF. As DNA, the CDR3 is TGTGCCAGCAGCCTCCACTATAATTCACCCCTCCACTTT.

This clonotype was seen more than once but under ten times. The rearrangement links TRBV5-1 to TRBJ2-1; either TRBD1 or TRBD2 may fit D (5 bases each). The V gene's germline CDR1 is SGHRS and CDR2 YFSETQ. This CDR3 contains 14 residues. The germline V and J ends were trimmed by 3 bases and 5 bases, with 12 bases remaining between them. This CDR3 reads CASSSQQGDNEQFF. The DNA for the CDR3 is TGCGCCAGCAGCTCCCAGCAGGGAGACAATGAGCAGTTCTTC.

The V and J genes are TRBV9 and TRBJ1-5, with D perhaps matching TRBD1 (6 bases). Trimming stripped 4 bases from V and 4 bases from J, with 15 bases between. This CDR3 has 15 amino acids. CDR1 SGDLS and CDR2 YYNGEE come from the germline V gene. As DNA, the CDR3 is TGTGCCAGCAGCCAACACGGGGGCAGTAATCAGCCCCAGCATTTT. It codes for CASSQHGGSNQPQHF.

This clonotype was seen more than once but under ten times. This may be a read error, as it is one base from a much larger clone. V usage is TRBV6-6 and J usage is TRBJ2-5; 7 bases are a match to TRBD2. Trimming removed 2 bases from V and 2 bases from J; junction bases left unmatched: 5. This CDR3 contains 15 residues. CDR1 MNHNY and CDR2 SVGAGI come from the germline V gene (reference sequence). The CDR3 loop is CASSYAASGQETQYF. The CDR3 nucleotides are TGTGCCAGCAGTTACGCGGCTAGCGGACAAGAGACCCAGTACTTC.

There are a few counts of this clonotype. As DNA, the CDR3 is TGCAGTGCTAGGGGGGGACTAGCGGAAAACTACGAGCAGTACTTC. As protein: CSARGGLAENYEQYF. The chain is built from TRBV20-1 and TRBJ2-7, with 11 bases identical to TRBD2. The germline CDR1 and CDR2 sequences are DFQATT and SNEGSKA (reference sequence). This CDR3 comprises 15 residues. After removal of 3 bases from V and 3 bases from J, the junction contained 7 bases not matched to a gene.

This clonotype was counted only a few times. This rearrangement joins TRBV24-1 to TRBJ2-4; 8 bases are a match to TRBD2. V shed 4 bases, J shed 3 bases, and the junction held 4 bases outside the gene matches. The CDR3 runs 15 residues. The germline V gene has CDR1 KGHDR and CDR2 SFDVKD. The CDR3 DNA reads TGTGCCACCAGTGACCGCACTAGCGGCAAAAACATTCAGTACTTC. It specifies CATSDRTSGKNIQYF.